This TCR beta chain was captured by sequencing in a study of cytomegalovirus exposure and HLA in healthy donors. Whole-study findings and limits: It was confirmed in vitro that three of the CMV-associated chains were specific for CMV antigens.

PCR amplification relied on 60 Vbeta primers (plus 13 Jbeta primers). Sequencing used immunoSEQ multiplex PCR; TCRdb keeps in-frame clones, though not all of them. The table shows more than 85,000 clones, with about 86% occurring only once. This CDR3 is 18 amino acids long. After removal of 3 bases from V and 4 bases from J, the junction contained 12 bases not matched to a gene. Germline loops: CDR1 MNHNS, CDR2 SASEGT. To note about this clone: Its specificity is not known.

The sequence was collected from a middle-aged man in good health and CMV-seronegative. This chain links TRBV6-1 with TRBJ1-6; 7 bases agree with TRBD1. The sample taken for sequencing was PBMCs. CDR3 sequence reads: CASSDIIIGTAYNSPLHF. The CDR3 DNA sequence: TGTGCCAGCAGTGACATTATTATCGGGACAGCTTATAATTCACCCCTCCACTTT.